This T cell receptor beta chain was sequenced in a study of cytomegalovirus exposure and HLA in healthy donors. Note on this clone: Its antigen is not known.

CDR1 and CDR2 (germline): LNHDA, SQIVND (reference sequence). V lost 6 bases, J lost 1 base, and 3 bases lay in between. The CDR3 has 11 residues. Study-wide findings and caveats: The number of N-insertions in an Asian-associated ancestry cluster was reportedly below the approximately 700-donor mean in a later analysis. Later analysis suggested most CMV-associated TCR beta chains were HLA-restricted.

In the PCR, 60 Vbeta and 13 Jbeta primers were used. As originally analysed: In a later analysis, some 10 million of approximately 80 million unique beta chains occurred in at least two donors. Assay used: immunoSEQ multiplex PCR; TCRdb lists only in-frame clones, some missing. Clonal size and the V and J genes are those of that table, whereas D and trimming came from the DNA. This table holds 160,000 or so clones, about two thirds found once. The gene calls are TRBV19 and TRBJ1-1; D uncertain. The sample comprised PBMCs. This sequence originates from a woman under 40 in good health and CMV-seronegative. CDR3 sequence: CASSSNTEAFF. The CDR3 DNA is TGTGCCAGTAGCTCGAACACTGAAGCTTTCTTT.